This passage covers 3 T cell receptor beta chains from one sample sequenced in a study of cytomegalovirus exposure and HLA in healthy donors. The primer mix had 60 Vbeta and 13 Jbeta primers. The repertoire was sequenced with immunoSEQ multiplex PCR; TCRdb's copy has only in-frame clones and lacks some. The sample lists 120,000 to 150,000 clones, 65% to 85% occurring once. The specimen was PBMCs. The origin of the receptors is a man younger than 30 in good health and CMV-seronegative.

The chain is built from TRBV2 and TRBJ1-5, with 7 bases identical to TRBD1. CDR3 length: 14 residues. After removal of 6 bases from V and 4 bases from J, the junction contained 6 bases not matched to a gene. Per the germline V gene, CDR1 is SNHLY and CDR2 is FYNNEI. The CDR3 nucleotides are TGTGCCAGCAGGGACACGACAGGGAATCAGCCCCAGCATTTT. This sequence encodes CASRDTTGNQPQHF.

The rearrangement joins TRBV19 to TRBJ1-2, with 9 bases matching TRBD1. The CDR3 length is 15 residues. The ends lost 5 bases at V and 5 bases at J; junction bases unmatched: 9. Germline-derived CDR1 and CDR2 are LNHDA and SQIVND (reference sequence). CDR3 DNA: TGTGCCAGTAGTTTGGGGACAGGGCGAGGTTATGGCTACACCTTC. This encodes CASSLGTGRGYGYTF.

This clone was seen a single time. V usage is TRBV7-2 and J usage is TRBJ1-2; D is perhaps TRBD1 (6 bases). CDR3 size: 13 residues. The V end lost 7 bases, the J end lost 3 bases, and 12 bases lay between the germline ends. The germline V gene encodes CDR1 SGHTA and CDR2 FQGNSA. CDR3: CASKGGVDYGYTF. For the CDR3, the DNA is TGTGCCAGCAAGGGGGGGGTAGACTATGGCTACACCTTC.